Each of the 9 T cell receptor beta chains below was sequenced from the same sample in a study of Tregs in tolerant kidney transplant recipients (dated by TCRdb to the late 2010s). Receptors were amplified or captured by the immunoSEQ multiplex PCR assay. TCRdb stores this immuneACCESS table with in-frame sequences only. Part of the clones is absent; in the studies checked, under half of the shortfall reflects unresolved V genes, and no reason is known for the rest. The sample data list around 31,000 clones, and 82% of these were observed just once. In total, the top ten clones hold about 2.3% of the sample. For these receptors, no antigen is known. Sequenced material: Tregs from blood cultured with allogeneic cells. These receptors all come from a human donor in good health.

Here the CDR3 reads CASSQDSGLSEAFF. The CDR3 region has the DNA TGCGCCAGCAGCCAAGATTCCGGACTCTCGGAAGCTTTCTTT. The chain combines TRBV4-1 with TRBJ1-1; D gene ambiguous. This CDR3 has 14 amino acids. V was clipped by 0 bases and J by 8 bases, with 13 bases between them. The germline V gene has CDR1 MGHRA and CDR2 YSYEKL.

This clone is medium-sized (0.01 to 0.1%) in the sample. This chain joins TRBV2 and TRBJ2-7; TRBD2 matches 8 bases. The length of the CDR3 is 15 residues. Germline V gene sequence: CDR1 SNHLY, CDR2 FYNNEI. V lost 7 bases, J lost 5 bases, and 13 bases stayed unmatched. The CDR3 here is CASMRGEPYPHEQYF. The DNA of the CDR3 is TGTGCCAGCATGCGGGGGGAGCCCTATCCCCACGAGCAGTACTTC.

The chain carries TRBV11-3 and TRBJ2-1, with a tentative D call TRBD2 (6 bases). The germline V and J ends were trimmed by 2 bases and 8 bases, with 19 bases remaining between them. This CDR3 has 16 residues. Germline V CDR1 and CDR2: SGHNT, YENEEA. CDR3 residues: CASSLSAGNSGDEQFF. CDR3 sequence (DNA): TGTGCCAGCAGCTTATCTGCGGGAAACAGCGGAGATGAGCAGTTCTTC. The variable domain in full, completed from reference TRBV11-3 and TRBJ2-1, reads EAGVVQSPRYKIIEKKQPVAFWCNPISGHNTLYWYLQNLGQGPELLIRYENEEAVDDSQLPKDRFSAERLKGVDSTLKIQPAELGDSAVYLCASSLSAGNSGDEQFFGPGTRLTVL.

This clone was counted a single time. The chain links TRBV7-9 to TRBJ1-1; 8 bases fit TRBD1. J lost 2 bases, V lost 5 bases, and 10 bases had no gene match. From germline, CDR1 is SEHNR and CDR2 FQNEAQ (reference sequence). The CDR3 is 16 amino acids. The CDR3 sequence: CASSVLDRDGNTEAFF. The CDR3 coding sequence is TGTGCCAGCAGCGTACTGGACAGGGATGGAAACACTGAAGCTTTCTTT.

The V call is TRBV5-6, the J call TRBJ2-7; D is uncertain. V lost 1 base and J 5 bases, leaving 4 bases between the germline ends. Germline V gene data show CDR1 as SGHDT and CDR2 as YYEEEE. The CDR3 runs 11 residues. CDR3 protein: CASSLYNEQYF. As DNA, the CDR3 is TGTGCCAGCAGCTTGTATAACGAGCAGTACTTC.

The table lists this clone with a few counts. J is TRBJ1-1 and V is TRBV7-9, with no clear D. V was cut by 1 base and J by 7 bases, with 10 bases left in between. Germline-derived CDR1 and CDR2 are SEHNR and FQNEAQ (reference sequence). The CDR3 sequence is 13 residues long. The CDR3 region is CASSLVTDGEAFF. CDR3 sequence (DNA): TGTGCCAGCAGCTTAGTAACGGACGGTGAAGCTTTCTTT.

The chain uses TRBV4-3 and TRBJ1-6; 9 bases line up with TRBD1. V lost 3 bases and J lost 4; bases outside the gene matches: 4. The CDR3 totals 16 residues. The germline CDR1 and CDR2 sequences are LGHNA and YSLEER. CDR3 sequence: CASSQRGTGYNSPLHF. The CDR3 DNA reads TGCGCCAGCAGCCAGAGGGGGACAGGGTATAATTCACCCCTCCACTTT.

Only a few counts were recorded for this clone. The chain links TRBV10-3 to TRBJ2-7, with D possibly TRBD1 on 5 matching bases. Looked up from germline, CDR1 is ENHRY and CDR2 is SYGVKD. The V end was cut by 6 bases, the J end by 0 bases, with 9 bases between. The CDR3 runs 13 residues. The CDR3 sequence is CAISRQSSYEQYF. The CDR3 nucleotides are TGTGCCATCAGCAGACAGTCCTCCTACGAGCAGTACTTC.

The chain couples TRBV5-6 to TRBJ1-1; D unresolved. The CDR3 has 14 residues. The V end lost 2 bases, the J end lost 0 bases, and 8 bases lay between the germline ends. From germline, CDR1 is SGHDT and CDR2 YYEEEE. CDR3 protein: CASSFGPVNTEAFF. The DNA of the CDR3 is TGTGCCAGCAGCTTCGGTCCAGTGAACACTGAAGCTTTCTTT. Complete variable domain (other parts from reference TRBV5-6 and TRBJ1-1): DAGVTQSPTHLIKTRGQQVTLRCSPKSGHDTVSWYQQALGQGPQFIFQYYEEEERQRGNFPDRFSGHQFPNYSSELNVNALLLGDSALYLCASSFGPVNTEAFFGQGTRLTVV.